Only a few counts were recorded for the clone carrying this T cell receptor (beta chain). Its target is not known. CDR3 size: 15 residues. V was pared by 4 bases and J by 0 bases, with 10 bases between. Germline V CDR1 and CDR2: MNHNS, SASEGT. Primers used in a second PCR of about 7 to 12 cycles were a sample-barcoded 5' primer and a J-beta primer mix. Every single cDNA molecule received a tag from a template-switch adaptor with 12 random nucleotides. TCRdb re-called the 5' RACE reads through MiXCR, storing one row per CDR3 protein. The data contain about 970,000 distinct CDR3 sequences, roughly 51% of them singletons. The data belong to a study of blood T cells in healthy people across ages. Study findings and constraints: Significant beta diversity loss was already apparent by age around 40, declining roughly linearly. Lack of knowledge of donor CMV status possibly confounded expanded clonotype changes.

No fewer than 6 million PBMCs went into each sample. This clonotype was sampled from a woman in her sixties or seventies in good health. The chain recombines TRBV6-1 with TRBJ2-1; D gene ambiguous. The sequenced sample consisted of blood. The CDR3 region is CASSGGVGSYNEQFF. The CDR3, as DNA: TGTGCCAGCAGTGGCGGCGTTGGCTCCTACAATGAGCAGTTCTTC.